This TCR beta chain derives from a study of shared clonotypes between healthy human individuals. Naive CD4+ cells were CD45RA-selected; the remaining cells were memory. The table came from immunoSEQ multiplex PCR; TCRdb's copy has only in-frame clones and leaves some out. The sample has nearly 1,000,000 clones, about three quarters seen once. Trimming removed 0 bases from V and 4 bases from J, with 10 bases in between. The CDR3 extends over 14 amino acids. Germline assignment: CDR1 SGDLS and CDR2 YYNGEE. Comment on this clone: The same CDR3 can be traced to other DNA sequences in this sample.

This clonotype was sampled from a man aged 18-30 years in good health. The chain uses TRBV9 and TRBJ1-2, with D possibly TRBD1 on 6 matching bases. The sequenced sample was memory CD4+ T cells sorted from blood. Subset specified: CD45RA-negative fraction. Here the CDR3 reads CASSVGGGAYGYTF. The DNA for the CDR3 is TGTGCCAGCAGCGTAGGAGGGGGTGCCTATGGCTACACCTTC.